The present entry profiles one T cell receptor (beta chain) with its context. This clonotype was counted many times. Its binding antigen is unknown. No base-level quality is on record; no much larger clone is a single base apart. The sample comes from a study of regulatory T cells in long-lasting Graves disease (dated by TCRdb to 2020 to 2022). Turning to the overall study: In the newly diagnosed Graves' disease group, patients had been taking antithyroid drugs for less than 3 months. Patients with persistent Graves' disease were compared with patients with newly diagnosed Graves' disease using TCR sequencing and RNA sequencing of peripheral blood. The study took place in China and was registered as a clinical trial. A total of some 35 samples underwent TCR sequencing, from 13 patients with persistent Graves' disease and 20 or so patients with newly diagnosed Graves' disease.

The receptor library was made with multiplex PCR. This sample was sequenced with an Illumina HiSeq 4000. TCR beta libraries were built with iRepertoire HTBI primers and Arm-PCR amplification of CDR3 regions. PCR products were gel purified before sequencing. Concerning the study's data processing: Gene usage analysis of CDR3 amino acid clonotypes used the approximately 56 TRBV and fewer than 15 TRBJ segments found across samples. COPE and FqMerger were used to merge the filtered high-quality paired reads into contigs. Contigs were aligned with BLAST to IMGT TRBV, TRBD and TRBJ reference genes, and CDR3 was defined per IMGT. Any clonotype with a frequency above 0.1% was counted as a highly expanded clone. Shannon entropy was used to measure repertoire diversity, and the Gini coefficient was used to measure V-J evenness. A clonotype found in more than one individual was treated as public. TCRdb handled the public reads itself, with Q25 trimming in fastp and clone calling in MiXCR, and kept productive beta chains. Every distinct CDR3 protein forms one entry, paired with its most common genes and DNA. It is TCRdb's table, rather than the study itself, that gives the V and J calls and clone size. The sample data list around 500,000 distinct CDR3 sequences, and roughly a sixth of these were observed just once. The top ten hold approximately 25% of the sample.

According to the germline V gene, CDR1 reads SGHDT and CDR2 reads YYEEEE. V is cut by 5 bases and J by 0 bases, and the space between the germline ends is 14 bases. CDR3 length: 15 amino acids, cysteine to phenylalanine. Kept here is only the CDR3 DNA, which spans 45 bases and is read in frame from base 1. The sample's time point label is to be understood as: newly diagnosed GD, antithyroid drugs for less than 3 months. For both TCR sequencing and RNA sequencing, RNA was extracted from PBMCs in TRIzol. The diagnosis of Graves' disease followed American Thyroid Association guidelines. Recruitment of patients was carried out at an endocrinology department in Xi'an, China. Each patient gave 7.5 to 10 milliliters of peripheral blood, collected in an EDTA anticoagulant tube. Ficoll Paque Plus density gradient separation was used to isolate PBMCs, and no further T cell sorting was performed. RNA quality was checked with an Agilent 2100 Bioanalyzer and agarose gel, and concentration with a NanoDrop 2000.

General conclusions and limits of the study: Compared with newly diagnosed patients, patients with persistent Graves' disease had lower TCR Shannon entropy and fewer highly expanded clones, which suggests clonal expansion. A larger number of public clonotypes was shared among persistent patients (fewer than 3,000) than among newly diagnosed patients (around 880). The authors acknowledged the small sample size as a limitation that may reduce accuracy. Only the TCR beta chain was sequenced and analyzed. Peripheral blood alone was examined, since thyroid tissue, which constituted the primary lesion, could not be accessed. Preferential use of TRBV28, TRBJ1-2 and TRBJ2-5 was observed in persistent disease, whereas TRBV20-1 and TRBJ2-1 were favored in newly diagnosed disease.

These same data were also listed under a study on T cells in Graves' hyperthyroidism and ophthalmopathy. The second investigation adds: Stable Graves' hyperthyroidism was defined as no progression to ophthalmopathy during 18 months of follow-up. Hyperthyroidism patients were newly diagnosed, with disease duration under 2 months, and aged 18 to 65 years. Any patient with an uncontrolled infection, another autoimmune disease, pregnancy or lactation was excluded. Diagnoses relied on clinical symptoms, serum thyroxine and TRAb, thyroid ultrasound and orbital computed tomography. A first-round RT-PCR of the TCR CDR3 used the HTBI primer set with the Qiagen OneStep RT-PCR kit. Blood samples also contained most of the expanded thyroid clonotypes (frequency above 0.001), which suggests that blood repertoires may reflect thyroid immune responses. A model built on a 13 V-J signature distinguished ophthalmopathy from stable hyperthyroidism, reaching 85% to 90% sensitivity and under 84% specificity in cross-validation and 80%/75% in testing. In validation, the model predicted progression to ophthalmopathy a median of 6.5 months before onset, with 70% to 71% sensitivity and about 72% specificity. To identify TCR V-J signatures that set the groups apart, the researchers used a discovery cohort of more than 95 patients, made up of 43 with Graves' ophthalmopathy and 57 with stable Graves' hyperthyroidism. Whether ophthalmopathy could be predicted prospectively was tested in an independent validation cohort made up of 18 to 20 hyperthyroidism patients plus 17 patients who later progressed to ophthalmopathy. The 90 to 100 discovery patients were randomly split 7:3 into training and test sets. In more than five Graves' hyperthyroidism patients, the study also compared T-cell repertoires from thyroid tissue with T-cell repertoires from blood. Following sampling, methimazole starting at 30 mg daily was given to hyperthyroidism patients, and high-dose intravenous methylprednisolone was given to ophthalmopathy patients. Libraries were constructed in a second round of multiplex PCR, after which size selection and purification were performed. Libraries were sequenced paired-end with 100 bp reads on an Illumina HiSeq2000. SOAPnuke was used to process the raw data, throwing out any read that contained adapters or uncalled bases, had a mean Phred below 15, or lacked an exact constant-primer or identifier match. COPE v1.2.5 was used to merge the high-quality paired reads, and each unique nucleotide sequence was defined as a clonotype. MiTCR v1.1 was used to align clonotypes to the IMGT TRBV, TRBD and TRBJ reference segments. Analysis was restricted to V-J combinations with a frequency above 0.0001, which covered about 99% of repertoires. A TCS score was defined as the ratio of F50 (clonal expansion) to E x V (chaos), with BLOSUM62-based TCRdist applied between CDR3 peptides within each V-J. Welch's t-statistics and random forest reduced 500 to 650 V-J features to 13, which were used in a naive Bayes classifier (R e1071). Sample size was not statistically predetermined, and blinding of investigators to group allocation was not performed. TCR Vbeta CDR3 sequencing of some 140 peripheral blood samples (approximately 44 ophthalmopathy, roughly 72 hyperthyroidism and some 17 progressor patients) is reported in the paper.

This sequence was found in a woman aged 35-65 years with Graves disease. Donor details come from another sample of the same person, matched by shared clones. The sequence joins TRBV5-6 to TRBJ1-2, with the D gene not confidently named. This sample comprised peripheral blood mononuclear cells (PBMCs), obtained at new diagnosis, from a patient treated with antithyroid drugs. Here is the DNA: TGTGCCAGCAGTTCCGTGACCGGAGCTAACTATGGCTACACCTTC. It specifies CASSSVTGANYGYTF.